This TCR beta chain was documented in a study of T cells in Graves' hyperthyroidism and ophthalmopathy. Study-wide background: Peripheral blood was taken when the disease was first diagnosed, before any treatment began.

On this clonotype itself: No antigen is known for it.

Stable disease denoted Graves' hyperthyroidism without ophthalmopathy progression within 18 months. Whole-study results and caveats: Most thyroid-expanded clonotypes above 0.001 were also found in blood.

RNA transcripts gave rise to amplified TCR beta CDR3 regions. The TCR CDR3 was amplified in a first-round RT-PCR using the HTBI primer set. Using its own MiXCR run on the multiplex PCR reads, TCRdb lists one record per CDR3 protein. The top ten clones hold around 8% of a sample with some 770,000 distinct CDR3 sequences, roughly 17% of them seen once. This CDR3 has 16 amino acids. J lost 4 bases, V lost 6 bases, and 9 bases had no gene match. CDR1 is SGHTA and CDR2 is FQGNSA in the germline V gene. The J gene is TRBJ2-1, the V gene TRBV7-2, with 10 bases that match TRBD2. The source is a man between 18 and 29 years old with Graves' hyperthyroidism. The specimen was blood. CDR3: CASRIGGTSAYNEQFF. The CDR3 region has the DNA TGTGCCAGCAGGATAGGGGGGACTAGCGCATACAATGAGCAGTTCTTC. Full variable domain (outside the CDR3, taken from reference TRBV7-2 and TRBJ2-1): GAGVSQSPSNKVTEKGKDVELRCDPISGHTALYWYRQSLGQGLEFLIYFQGNSAPDKSGLPSDRFSAERTGGSVSTLTIQRTQQEDSAVYLCASRIGGTSAYNEQFFGPGTRLTVL.